Described below is a single TCR beta chain sequence and its context. The data belong to a study of blood T cell repertoires in COVID-19. Looking at the study overall: PBMCs, B-cell-depleted T cells, or T cells provided the cDNA or gDNA that made up the material.

Sequenced by immunoSEQ multiplex PCR; TCRdb stores in-frame clones only, minus some. Among some 380,000 clones, around 87% were seen once, and the ten largest hold 1.3%. V trimming: 6 bases; J trimming: 5 bases; junction bases outside the gene matches: 5. The CDR3 is 15 amino acids. Germline-derived CDR1 and CDR2 are MNHEY and SVGAGI. Sequencing was performed on PBMCs or T cells enriched from blood (not recorded which). This clonotype originated in a young man who had recovered from COVID-19. This chain connects TRBV6-5 to TRBJ2-1, with 12 bases fitting TRBD2. The DNA of the CDR3 is TGTGCCAGCAGGGCGACTAGCGGGGGTAACAATGAGCAGTTCTTC. Translating gives CASRATSGGNNEQFF.